These 24 T cell receptor beta chains were sequenced from one sample in a study of blood T cell repertoires in COVID-19. TCRdb's copy holds only in-frame clones and misses some; the assay was immunoSEQ multiplex PCR. The sample lists roughly 71,000 clones, around 85% occurring once. Material for sequencing was peripheral blood. These receptors all stem from a man aged 50 to 59 with acute or convalescent COVID-19.

The chain joins TRBV3-1 (or the pseudogene TRBV3-2) to TRBJ1-1; the D gene is possibly TRBD1 (6 bases). Per the germline V gene, CDR1 is LGHDT and CDR2 is YNNKEL (reference sequence). The V end was cut by 4 bases, the J end by 4 bases, with 13 bases between. CDR3 length: 14 residues. As DNA, the CDR3 is TGTGCCAGCAGCCCGAAGGGGGGGGGCACTGAAGCTTTCTTT. Translating gives CASSPKGGGTEAFF.

The chain has TRBV7-6 and TRBJ2-1; 9 positions agree with TRBD2. The CDR3 extends over 16 amino acids. The V gene's germline CDR1 is SGHVS and CDR2 FNYEAQ. Trimming removed 4 bases from V and 4 bases from J; junction bases left unmatched: 8. CDR3 sequence: CASSSIAGVLYNEQFF. Here the CDR3 DNA reads TGTGCCAGCAGCTCAATAGCGGGGGTTCTATACAATGAGCAGTTCTTC.

This chain uses TRBV5-1 with TRBJ2-2; 7 positions agree with TRBD1. The CDR3 is 18 residues long. V was clipped by 0 bases and J by 0 bases; unmatched bases: 8. CDR1 is SGHRS and CDR2 is YFSETQ in the germline V gene. DNA of the CDR3: TGCGCCAGCAGCTTGGGACCCCGACAGGGAGCGAACACCGGGGAGCTGTTTTTT. It specifies CASSLGPRQGANTGELFF.

The rearrangement uses TRBV11-2 and TRBJ2-1; 7 nucleotides match TRBD1. This CDR3 region has 16 residues. V shed 1 base and J 6 bases; nucleotides not matched to a gene: 9. Per the germline V gene, CDR1 is SGHAT and CDR2 is FQNNGV. CDR3 coding DNA: TGTGCCAGCAGCTTAGTAGGGGGCCATCTAATCAATGAGCAGTTCTTC. Translating gives CASSLVGGHLINEQFF.

This rearrangement joins TRBV7-8 to TRBJ1-2; 7 bases agree with TRBD1. V lost 5 bases to trimming and J lost 2 bases; unmatched junction nucleotides: 5. The CDR3 runs 14 residues. Looked up from germline, CDR1 is SGHVS and CDR2 is FQNEAQ. As DNA, the CDR3 is TGTGCCAGCAGCGACAGGGTCGGGAACTATGGCTACACCTTC. Translation: CASSDRVGNYGYTF.

The J gene is TRBJ2-2, the V gene TRBV9, with 10 nucleotides matching TRBD2. CDR1 is SGDLS and CDR2 is YYNGEE in the germline V gene. The CDR3 is 16 amino acids. The ends lost 3 bases at V and 5 bases at J; junction bases unmatched: 7. In DNA form, the CDR3 reads TGTGCCAGCAGCGACAGCGGGGGGGCTCGAACCGGGGAGCTGTTTTTT. Translation: CASSDSGGARTGELFF.

The genes are TRBV5-1 and TRBJ1-6, with D unresolved. The CDR3 spans 14 residues. V lost 6 bases, J lost 8 bases, and 15 bases lay in between. Germline lookup yields CDR1 SGHRS and CDR2 YFSETQ. This CDR3 reads CASTPWGGDSPLHF. For the CDR3, the DNA is TGCGCCAGCACCCCCTGGGGAGGCGATTCACCCCTCCACTTT.

As DNA, the CDR3 is TGTGCCAGCAGCACGCGGGGGAGCTCCTACAATGAGCAGTTCTTC. It specifies CASSTRGSSYNEQFF. The genes are TRBV5-4 and TRBJ2-1, with 7 bases that match TRBD2. This CDR3 spans 15 amino acids. J was trimmed by 0 bases and V by 4 bases; bases with no gene match: 4. Looked up from germline, CDR1 is SGHNT and CDR2 is YYREEE (reference sequence).

The chain has TRBV7-9 and TRBJ2-1; D perhaps matches TRBD2 (6 bases). The length of the CDR3 is 16 residues. Germline values: CDR1 SEHNR, CDR2 FQNEAQ (reference sequence). V lost 2 bases to trimming and J lost 4 bases, with 15 bases between them. The CDR3 coding sequence is TGTGCCAGCAGCTTACGTATCGGGGGAGCTTACAATGAGCAGTTCTTC. It translates to CASSLRIGGAYNEQFF.

This chain uses TRBV4-1 with TRBJ1-3; TRBD1 matches at 8 bases. CDR3 length: 16 amino acids. Germline lookup yields CDR1 MGHRA and CDR2 YSYEKL. Losses at the gene ends were 1 base for V and 5 bases for J; bases not matched to a gene: 7. Here the CDR3 reads CASSQGNRGLRNTIYF. For the CDR3, the DNA is TGCGCCAGCAGCCAAGGCAACAGGGGGTTGAGAAACACCATATATTTT.

The chain links TRBV5-4 to TRBJ2-2, with 8 bases that match TRBD1. V lost 6 bases and J lost 3; bases outside the gene matches: 13. Germline values: CDR1 SGHNT, CDR2 YYREEE (reference sequence). The CDR3 runs 17 residues. CDR3 protein: CASTLGGRGHDTGELFF. For the CDR3, the DNA is TGTGCCAGCACCCTGGGGGGCAGGGGGCATGACACCGGGGAGCTGTTTTTT.

The CDR3 spells CATSRGQGEYYGYTF. The CDR3, as DNA: TGTGCCACCAGCAGAGGACAGGGTGAATACTATGGCTACACCTTC. The rearrangement uses TRBV15 and TRBJ1-2; 7 positions agree with TRBD1. V lost 1 base and J lost 3; bases outside the gene matches: 5. The CDR3 has 15 amino acids. Germline V gene sequence: CDR1 LNHNV, CDR2 YYDKDF (reference sequence). The full variable domain, its missing parts supplied by reference TRBV15 and TRBJ1-2, is DAMVIQNPRYQVTQFGKPVTLSCSQTLNHNVMYWYQQKSSQAPKLLFHYYDKDFNNEADTPDNFQSRRPNTSFCFLDIRSPGLGDTAMYLCATSRGQGEYYGYTFGSGTRLTVV.

This sequence joins TRBV15 and TRBJ1-1, with D tentatively TRBD1 (6 bases). Germline CDR1 and CDR2: LNHNV and YYDKDF (reference sequence). Trimming took off 8 bases at V and 1 base at J, with 8 bases between the two ends. This CDR3 is 12 amino acids long. CDR3 residues: CATGGQNTEAFF. Written as DNA, the CDR3 is TGTGCCACCGGGGGACAGAACACTGAAGCTTTCTTT.

The chain combines TRBV12-3 or TRBV12-4 with TRBJ2-1; no firm D call. The V end was cut by 6 bases, the J end by 7 bases, with 10 bases between. The CDR3 extends over 12 amino acids. The CDR3, as DNA: TGTGCCAGCAGCCCCGATCGGAATGAGCAGTTCTTC. This gives the protein CASSPDRNEQFF.

V usage is TRBV6-1 and J usage is TRBJ2-3, with TRBD2 matching 10 bases. The CDR3 consists of 16 residues. The germline V gene has CDR1 MNHNS and CDR2 SASEGT. V trimming: 4 bases; J trimming: 0 bases; junction bases outside the gene matches: 4. CDR3 amino acids: CASSVLAGISTDTQYF. Here the CDR3 DNA reads TGTGCCAGCAGTGTACTAGCGGGGATTAGCACAGATACGCAGTATTTT.

This clone was detected only once. The gene calls are TRBV15 and TRBJ2-1; 7 positions agree with TRBD1. This CDR3 comprises 16 residues. Germline CDR1 and CDR2: LNHNV and YYDKDF (reference sequence). The J segment lost 5 bases and the V segment lost 0 bases, leaving 7 bases of the junction unmatched. The CDR3 loop is CATSRDGYGTDNEQFF. CDR3 in DNA: TGTGCCACCAGCAGAGATGGTTATGGGACAGACAATGAGCAGTTCTTC.

J is TRBJ1-5 and V is TRBV19; D remains unclear. Germline V gives CDR1 LNHDA, CDR2 SQIVND (reference sequence). There are 13 residues in the CDR3. Trimming left V 7 bases short and J 4 bases short, with 11 bases between. This CDR3 is CASTDQVNQPQHF. The CDR3 nucleotides are TGTGCCAGTACCGACCAGGTTAATCAGCCCCAGCATTTT.

The chain joins TRBV13 to TRBJ2-1; 7 bases agree with TRBD2. Germline V gene lookup returns CDR1 PRHDT and CDR2 FYEKMQ (reference sequence). The CDR3 is 15 amino acids. V was clipped by 5 bases and J by 1 base; unmatched bases: 5. The CDR3 reads CASSLSGLSYNEQFF. The CDR3 DNA reads TGTGCCAGCAGCCTTAGCGGGTTATCCTACAATGAGCAGTTCTTC.

V and J are TRBV6-5 and TRBJ2-1; possible D gene TRBD1, 6 bases. The V end was cut by 7 bases, the J end by 9 bases, with 13 bases between. The CDR3 extends over 12 amino acids. Germline CDR1 reads MNHEY; CDR2 reads SVGAGI. The CDR3 here is CASTGTNAEQFF. Written as DNA, the CDR3 is TGTGCCAGCACCGGGACAAACGCTGAGCAGTTCTTC.

This rearrangement joins TRBV7-8 to TRBJ2-7; 7 nucleotides line up with TRBD2. Germline values: CDR1 SGHVS, CDR2 FQNEAQ. This CDR3 has 15 residues. J was trimmed by 0 bases and V by 1 base; bases with no gene match: 3. The CDR3 DNA reads TGTGCCAGCAGCTTAGTGGGCGGGAGCTCCTACGAGCAGTACTTC. Translation gives CASSLVGGSSYEQYF. The full variable domain, its missing parts supplied by reference TRBV7-8 and TRBJ2-7, is GAGVSQSPRYKVAKRGQDVALRCDPISGHVSLFWYQQALGQGPEFLTYFQNEAQLDKSGLPSDRFFAERPEGSVSTLKIQRTQQEDSAVYLCASSLVGGSSYEQYFGPGTRLTVT.

This clone came up once. CDR3 amino acids: CASSYYAGGTEAFF. The DNA of the CDR3 is TGTGCCAGCAGCTACTATGCCGGGGGAACTGAAGCTTTCTTT. The chain employs TRBV3-1 (or the pseudogene TRBV3-2) and TRBJ1-1, with D perhaps matching TRBD1 (5 bases). This CDR3 is built from 14 residues. CDR1 is LGHDT and CDR2 is YNNKEL in the germline V gene (reference sequence). The germline V and J ends were trimmed by 5 bases and 5 bases, with 15 bases remaining between them.

This clone is a singleton in its sample. Other nucleotide sequences in the sample specify the same CDR3. The chain employs TRBV7-2 and TRBJ2-2; TRBD2 aligns across 9 bases. CDR1 is SGHTA, CDR2 FQGNSA, per germline. This CDR3 spans 15 amino acids. V lost 5 bases, J lost 2 bases, and 3 bases stayed unmatched. DNA of the CDR3: TGTGCCAGCAGCGTTAGCGGGGGTAACACCGGGGAGCTGTTTTTT. Its protein is CASSVSGGNTGELFF.

The rearrangement joins TRBV7-8 to TRBJ2-7; TRBD1 aligns across 10 bases. J lost 0 bases, V lost 1 base, and 9 bases had no gene match. The germline CDR1 and CDR2 sequences are SGHVS and FQNEAQ. This CDR3 contains 18 residues. As DNA, the CDR3 is TGTGCCAGCAGCTTAGGACAGGGGGCTACAGTCGGCTCCTACGAGCAGTACGTC. Encoded protein: CASSLGQGATVGSYEQYV.

This sequence joins TRBV5-3 and TRBJ2-4; D is ambiguous. TRBV5-3 is known as an ORF, though its function is uncertain. V lost 4 bases and J lost 6, with 8 bases in between. This CDR3 is 12 amino acids long. The CDR3 nucleotides read TGTGCCAGAAGCCGTACGAGAAACATTCAGTACTTC. Its translation is CARSRTRNIQYF.